One sample yielded the 17 T cell receptor beta chains listed below, sequenced in a study of T cell responses to AZD1222 COVID-19 vaccine. Sequenced by immunoSEQ multiplex PCR; TCRdb stores in-frame clones only, minus some. The sample records 95,000 to 100,000 clones, about nine tenths being singletons. Here the sequenced sample was peripheral blood, taken on day 0 of AZD1222 vaccination. The receptors were gathered from an adult in good health.

In this sample, this clone turned up once. The chain couples TRBV14 to TRBJ2-7, with D perhaps TRBD1 or TRBD2 (5 bases each). Between the trimmed V and J ends, which lost 1 base and 3 bases, there was a span of 13 bases. Germline V gene sequence: CDR1 SGHDN, CDR2 FVKESK. The length of the CDR3 is 15 residues. The chain's CDR3 is CASSQGGVLRYEQYF. The CDR3 DNA reads TGTGCCAGCAGCCAAGGAGGGGTACTACGCTACGAGCAGTACTTC.

The chain uses TRBV28 and TRBJ1-5; TRBD1 might be the D (5 bases). CDR3 length: 13 residues. Trimming shortened V by 10 bases and J by 0 bases, and 10 bases separated the two germline ends. CDR1 MDHEN and CDR2 SYDVKM come from the germline V gene. The CDR3 region has the DNA TGTGCCACACAGGACAATAGCAATCAGCCCCAGCATTTT. Encoded protein: CATQDNSNQPQHF. The whole variable domain, filled in from reference TRBV28 and TRBJ1-5, reads DVKVTQSSRYLVKRTGEKVFLECVQDMDHENMFWYRQDPGLGLRLIYFSYDVKMKEKGDIPEGYSVSREKKERFSLILESASTNQTSMYLCATQDNSNQPQHFGDGTRLSIL.

This rearrangement joins TRBV7-3 to TRBJ2-3; D remains ambiguous. With 1 base removed from V and 2 bases from J, the gap between germline ends came to 10 bases. The CDR3 consists of 15 residues. Per germline, CDR1 SGHTA and CDR2 FQGTGA. CDR3: CASSLINPATDTQYF. In DNA form, the CDR3 reads TGTGCCAGCAGCTTAATAAACCCCGCCACAGATACGCAGTATTTT. Looking up the rest from reference TRBV7-3 and TRBJ2-3 gives the full variable domain: GAGVSQTPSNKVTEKGKYVELRCDPISGHTALYWYRQSLGQGPEFLIYFQGTGAADDSGLPNDRFFAVRPEGSVSTLKIQRTERGDSAVYLCASSLINPATDTQYFGPGTRLTVL.

The rearrangement links TRBV28 to TRBJ2-5; 10 nucleotides match TRBD1. This CDR3 contains 14 residues. Germline assignment: CDR1 MDHEN and CDR2 SYDVKM. Germline trimming cut 6 bases from V and 5 bases from J; bases unmatched to any gene: 6. CDR3 loop: CASRPDRGWETQYF. DNA of the CDR3: TGTGCCAGCAGACCGGACAGGGGGTGGGAGACCCAGTACTTC.

The chain joins TRBV11-3 to TRBJ2-7; the D gene is possibly TRBD1 (6 bases). This CDR3 region has 15 residues. V lost 4 bases to trimming and J lost 0 bases, with 13 bases between them. The germline V gene encodes CDR1 SGHNT and CDR2 YENEEA. The CDR3 loop reads CASSSWDNDSYEQYF. The CDR3, as DNA: TGTGCCAGCAGCTCCTGGGACAATGACTCCTACGAGCAGTACTTC. The full variable domain, with the rest looked up from reference TRBV11-3 and TRBJ2-7, is EAGVVQSPRYKIIEKKQPVAFWCNPISGHNTLYWYLQNLGQGPELLIRYENEEAVDDSQLPKDRFSAERLKGVDSTLKIQPAELGDSAVYLCASSSWDNDSYEQYFGPGTRLTVT.

The genes are TRBV19 and TRBJ1-1; D remains ambiguous. Germline V lookup: CDR1 LNHDA, CDR2 SQIVND (reference sequence). The ends were cut back, 4 bases at V and 0 bases at J, with 9 bases in the middle. CDR3 length equals 14 residues. This chain's CDR3 is CASSRNRMNTEAFF. In DNA, the CDR3 is TGTGCCAGTAGTAGGAACAGAATGAACACTGAAGCTTTCTTT.

V is TRBV18 and J is TRBJ2-7; D not resolved. Trimming took off 1 base at V and 2 bases at J, with 6 bases between the two ends. Germline values: CDR1 KGHSH, CDR2 LQKENI. The CDR3 loop spans 13 amino acids. The CDR3 loop reads CASSPLGTYEQYF. The CDR3 nucleotides are TGTGCCAGCTCACCACTGGGTACCTACGAGCAGTACTTC.

This clone was observed a handful of times. V gene TRBV28 combines with J gene TRBJ1-5; no clear D gene. The V and J ends lost 6 bases and 11 bases respectively, with 11 bases between them. The CDR3 runs 11 residues. CDR1 is MDHEN and CDR2 is SYDVKM in the germline V gene. The CDR3 DNA sequence: TGTGCCAGCAGCCCCTCTTGGGCCCAGCATTTT. Residues: CASSPSWAQHF. The variable domain in full, with the rest retrieved from reference TRBV28 and TRBJ1-5, is DVKVTQSSRYLVKRTGEKVFLECVQDMDHENMFWYRQDPGLGLRLIYFSYDVKMKEKGDIPEGYSVSREKKERFSLILESASTNQTSMYLCASSPSWAQHFGDGTRLSIL.

V usage is TRBV28 and J usage is TRBJ1-5, with TRBD1 matching over 10 bases. CDR1 MDHEN and CDR2 SYDVKM come from the germline V gene. This CDR3 has 19 residues. Trimming took 3 bases from V and 2 from J; bases not matched to a gene: 13. The CDR3 reads CASSLFLLRDRGRNQPQHF. CDR3 DNA: TGTGCCAGCAGTTTGTTCCTCCTACGGGACAGGGGTCGCAATCAGCCCCAGCATTTT.

This chain uses TRBV14 with TRBJ2-7; possible D gene TRBD1, 5 bases. The CDR3 is made up of 14 amino acids. V lost 2 bases, J lost 5 bases, and 13 bases lay in between. Germline-derived CDR1 and CDR2 are SGHDN and FVKESK. The CDR3 nucleotides read TGTGCCAGCAGCCAACTAGGGGTTGGCGACGAGCAGTACTTC. This translates into CASSQLGVGDEQYF.

For this clone: The same CDR3 is also encoded by other DNA sequences in this sample. V gene TRBV5-1 combines with J gene TRBJ2-7, with TRBD1 matching over 9 bases. The junction had 3 bases not matched to a gene; V was cut back by 0 bases and J by 2 bases. The germline V gene encodes CDR1 SGHRS and CDR2 YFSETQ. The CDR3 sequence is 15 residues long. The CDR3 region has the DNA TGCGCCAGCAGCTTGGGTGGGACAGGGACCTACGAGCAGTACTTC. Translated: CASSLGGTGTYEQYF. Full variable domain (rest looked up from reference TRBV5-1 and TRBJ2-7): KAGVTQTPRYLIKTRGQQVTLSCSPISGHRSVSWYQQTPGQGLQFLFEYFSETQRNKGNFPGRFSGRQFSNSRSEMNVSTLELGDSALYLCASSLGGTGTYEQYFGPGTRLTVT.

The chain joins TRBV3-1 (or the pseudogene TRBV3-2) to TRBJ2-2, with TRBD1 identical over 8 bases. The V and J ends lost 4 bases and 0 bases, in that order; junction bases with no gene match: 1. CDR1 and CDR2 from the germline V gene are LGHDT and YNNKEL (reference sequence). This CDR3 is 15 amino acids long. In DNA form, the CDR3 reads TGTGCCAGCAGCCTGGGACAGGCGAACACCGGGGAGCTGTTTTTT. Its protein product is CASSLGQANTGELFF.

V gene TRBV6-6 combines with J gene TRBJ2-1; D is possibly TRBD1 (5 bases). The germline CDR1 and CDR2 sequences are MNHNY and SVGAGI (reference sequence). The CDR3 runs to 14 residues. The V end was cut by 4 bases, the J end by 2 bases, with 9 bases between. CDR3 nucleotides: TGTGCCAGCAGTTTGGCAGGGACCTACAATGAGCAGTTCTTC. Translation gives CASSLAGTYNEQFF.

The chain employs TRBV6-5 and TRBJ1-1; no clear D. Looked up from germline, CDR1 is MNHEY and CDR2 is SVGAGI. V lost 4 bases to trimming and J lost 2 bases, with 11 bases between them. This CDR3 has 14 amino acids. CDR3 sequence reads: CASSLLMGNTEAFF. Written as DNA, the CDR3 is TGTGCCAGCAGTTTACTCATGGGTAACACTGAAGCTTTCTTT.

This chain links TRBV4-1 with TRBJ2-7, with 11 positions matching TRBD2. The CDR3 consists of 13 residues. V was clipped by 6 bases and J by 5 bases; unmatched bases: 3. Germline V gives CDR1 MGHRA, CDR2 YSYEKL. The CDR3 DNA sequence: TGCGCCAGCAGTCTAGCGGGAGGTGACGAGCAGTACTTC. This gives the protein CASSLAGGDEQYF.

V is TRBV25-1 and J is TRBJ1-1; possible D gene TRBD1, 5 bases. The CDR3 contains 13 residues. Germline lookup yields CDR1 MGHDK and CDR2 SYGVNS. The V and J ends lost 6 bases and 3 bases respectively, with 11 bases between them. The CDR3 DNA sequence: TGTGCCAGCAGAGAGGACATTTACACTGAAGCTTTCTTT. It yields the protein CASREDIYTEAFF.

This clone has only one observation. The germline gene is not matched at one end of the junction; a read error may be the cause. The genes are TRBV3-1 (or the pseudogene TRBV3-2) and TRBJ1-1; 8 nucleotides line up with TRBD1. The CDR3 is made up of 14 amino acids. Germline V gene lookup returns CDR1 LGHDT and CDR2 YNNKEL (reference sequence). The CDR3 protein is CASSPRGLNSEAFF. Written as DNA, the CDR3 is TGTGCCAGCAGCCCCAGGGGGCTGAACTCTGAAGCTTTCTTT.